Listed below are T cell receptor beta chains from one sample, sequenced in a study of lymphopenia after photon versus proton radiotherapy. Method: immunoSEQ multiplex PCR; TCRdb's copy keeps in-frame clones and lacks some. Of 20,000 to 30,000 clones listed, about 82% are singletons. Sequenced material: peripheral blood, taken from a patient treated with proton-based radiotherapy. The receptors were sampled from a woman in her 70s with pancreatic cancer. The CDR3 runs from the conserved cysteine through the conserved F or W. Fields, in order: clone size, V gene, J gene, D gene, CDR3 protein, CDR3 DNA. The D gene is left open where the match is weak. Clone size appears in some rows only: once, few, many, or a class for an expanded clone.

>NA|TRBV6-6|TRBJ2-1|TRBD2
CASRVPGLAYNEQFF
TGTGCCAGCAGGGTTCCGGGACTAGCGTACAATGAGCAGTTCTTC
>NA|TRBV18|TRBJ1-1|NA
CASTKVMGQLNTEAFF
TGTGCCAGCACAAAAGTGATGGGGCAGCTAAACACTGAAGCTTTCTTT
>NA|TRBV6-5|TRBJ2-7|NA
CASSLDGYEQYF
TGTGCCAGCAGCCTGGACGGCTACGAGCAGTACTTC
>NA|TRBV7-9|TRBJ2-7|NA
CASSFFQGNHEQYF
TGTGCCAGCAGCTTCTTCCAGGGTAACCACGAGCAGTACTTC
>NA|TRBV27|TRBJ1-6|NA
CASSLRDSPLHF
TGTGCCAGCAGTTTAAGGGATTCACCCCTCCACTTT
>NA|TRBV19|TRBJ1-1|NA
CASGSWGNTEAFF
TGTGCCAGTGGCAGTTGGGGTAACACTGAAGCTTTCTTT
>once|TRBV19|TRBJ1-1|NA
CASSISLNTEAFF
TGTGCCAGTAGTATTAGTTTGAACACTGAAGCTTTCTTT
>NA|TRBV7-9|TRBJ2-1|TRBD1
CASSLNMGTGGRDEQFF
TGTGCCAGCAGCCTAAATATGGGGACAGGGGGAAGGGATGAGCAGTTCTTC
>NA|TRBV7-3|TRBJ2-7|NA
CASSPSGAGDAYEQYF
TGTGCCAGCAGCCCCTCTGGTGCAGGGGATGCCTACGAGCAGTACTTC
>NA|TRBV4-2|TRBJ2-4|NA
CASSQNLYTLAKNIQYF
TGTGCCAGCAGCCAAAACCTCTATACCCTAGCCAAAAACATTCAGTACTTC
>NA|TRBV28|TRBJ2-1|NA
CASSPSGQSNEQFF
TGTGCCAGCAGTCCATCTGGACAGAGCAATGAGCAGTTCTTC
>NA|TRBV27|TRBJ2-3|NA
CASTGTKPGSRDTQYF
TGTGCCAGCACGGGAACAAAACCGGGGTCTAGAGATACGCAGTATTTT
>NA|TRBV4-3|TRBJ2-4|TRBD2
CASSQGPSGVAKNIQYF
TGCGCCAGCAGCCAAGGACCGAGCGGGGTAGCCAAAAACATTCAGTACTTC
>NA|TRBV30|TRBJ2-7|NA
CAWKGGAYEQYF
TGTGCCTGGAAAGGCGGGGCCTACGAGCAGTACTTC
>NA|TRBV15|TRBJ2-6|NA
CATSISGSGANVLTF
TGTGCCACCAGCATTTCGGGCTCTGGGGCCAACGTCCTGACTTTC
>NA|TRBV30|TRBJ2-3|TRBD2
CAWSKTSGRADTQYF
TGTGCCTGGAGTAAGACTAGCGGGAGGGCTGATACGCAGTATTTT
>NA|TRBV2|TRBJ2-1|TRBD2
CASKGSGSGHEQFF
TGTGCCAGCAAGGGTAGCGGGAGTGGCCATGAGCAGTTCTTC
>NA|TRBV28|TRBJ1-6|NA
CASRATSSSYNSPLHF
TGTGCCAGCAGGGCGACATCGAGCTCCTATAATTCACCCCTCCACTTT
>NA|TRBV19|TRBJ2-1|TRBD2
CASSRAGGNNEQFF
TGTGCCAGTAGTAGAGCGGGAGGGAACAATGAGCAGTTCTTC
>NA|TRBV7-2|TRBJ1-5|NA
CASSLEPSNQPQHF
TGTGCCAGCAGCTTAGAACCAAGCAATCAGCCCCAGCATTTT
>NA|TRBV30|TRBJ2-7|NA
CAWKSGPYEQYF
TGTGCCTGGAAATCTGGGCCCTACGAGCAGTACTTC
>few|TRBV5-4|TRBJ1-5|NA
CASSASGDGSNQPQHF
TGTGCCAGCAGCGCATCAGGGGATGGGAGCAATCAGCCCCAGCATTTT
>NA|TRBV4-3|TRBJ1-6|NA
CASSQEDSGPGRRISPLHF
TGCGCCAGCAGCCAAGAGGATAGTGGGCCAGGGAGAAGAATTTCACCCCTCCACTTT
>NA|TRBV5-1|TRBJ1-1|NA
CASSLGVLGTEAFF
TGCGCCAGCAGCTTGGGGGTACTGGGGACTGAAGCTTTCTTT
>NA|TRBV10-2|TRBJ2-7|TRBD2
CASAALTSGPSYEQYF
TGCGCCAGCGCTGCCCTGACTAGCGGGCCGTCCTACGAGCAGTACTTC
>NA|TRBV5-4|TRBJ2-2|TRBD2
CASSSSSGRNSGELFF
TGTGCCAGCAGCTCCTCTAGCGGGAGGAATTCCGGGGAGCTGTTTTTT
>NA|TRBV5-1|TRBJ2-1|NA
CASSLGGYEQFF
TGCGCCAGCAGCTTGGGGGGCTATGAGCAGTTCTTC
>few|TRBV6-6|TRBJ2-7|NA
CASTGILSEQYF
TGTGCCAGCACCGGAATACTGTCCGAGCAGTACTTC
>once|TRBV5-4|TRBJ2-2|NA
CASSLDGTGELFF
TGTGCCAGCAGCTTGGATGGCACCGGGGAGCTGTTTTTT
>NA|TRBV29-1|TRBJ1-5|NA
CSVGGGSSPQHF
TGCAGCGTTGGCGGGGGATCCTCCCCCCAGCATTTT
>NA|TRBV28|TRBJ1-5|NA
CASTVSNQPQHF
TGTGCCAGCACCGTAAGCAATCAGCCCCAGCATTTT
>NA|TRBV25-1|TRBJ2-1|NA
CASSVARGGSYNEQFF
TGTGCCAGCAGTGTCGCCAGGGGGGGCTCCTACAATGAGCAGTTCTTC
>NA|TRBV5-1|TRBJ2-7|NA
CASSLTGTSYSYEQYF
TGCGCCAGCAGCTTGACCGGGACTTCTTACTCCTACGAGCAGTACTTC
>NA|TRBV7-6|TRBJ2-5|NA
CASSLAGGEGETQYF
TGTGCCAGCAGCTTAGCCGGCGGAGAGGGGGAGACCCAGTACTTC
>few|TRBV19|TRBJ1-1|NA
CASSSGGANTEAFF
TGTGCCAGTAGTAGCGGGGGGGCCAACACTGAAGCTTTCTTT
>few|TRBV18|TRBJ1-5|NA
CASSPGYSNQPQHF
TGTGCCAGCTCTCCTGGGTATAGCAATCAGCCCCAGCATTTT
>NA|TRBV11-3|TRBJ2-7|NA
CASRAGTYEQYF
TGTGCCAGCAGGGCAGGGACCTACGAGCAGTACTTC
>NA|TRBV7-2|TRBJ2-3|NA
CASSLLTSDTQYF
TGTGCCAGCAGCTTACTTACATCAGATACGCAGTATTTT
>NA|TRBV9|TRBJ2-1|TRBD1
CASSVTGGWSGHTEQFF
TGTGCCAGCAGCGTAACAGGGGGCTGGTCGGGTCACACTGAGCAGTTCTTC
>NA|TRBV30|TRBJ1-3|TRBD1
CAQTLQGKSFSGNTIYF
TGTGCCCAAACCCTACAGGGGAAATCCTTCTCTGGAAACACCATATATTTT
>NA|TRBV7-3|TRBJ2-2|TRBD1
CASSQEGQALAGELFF
TGCGCCAGCAGCCAAGAGGGACAGGCCCTCGCCGGGGAGCTGTTTTTT
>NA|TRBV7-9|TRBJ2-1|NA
CASSLGTDHNEQFF
TGTGCCAGCAGCTTGGGTACGGACCACAATGAGCAGTTCTTC
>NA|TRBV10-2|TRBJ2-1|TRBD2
CASSFGRGYYNEQFF
TGCGCCAGCAGTTTCGGGAGGGGGTACTACAATGAGCAGTTCTTC
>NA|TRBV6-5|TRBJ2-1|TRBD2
CASSAPGLAVYKQFF
TGTGCCAGCAGTGCCCCGGGACTAGCGGTTTACAAGCAGTTCTTC
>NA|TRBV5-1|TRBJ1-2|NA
CASREANYGYTF
TGCGCCAGCAGAGAAGCTAACTATGGCTACACCTTC
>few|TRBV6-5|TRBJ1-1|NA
CASSYKGTEAFF
TGTGCCAGCAGTTACAAGGGGACTGAAGCTTTCTTT
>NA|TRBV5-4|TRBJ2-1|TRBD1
CASSLRGQYNEQFF
TGTGCCAGCAGCTTAAGGGGGCAATACAATGAGCAGTTCTTC
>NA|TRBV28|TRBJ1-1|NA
CTSSHAPGIGAGRTEAFF
TGTACCAGCAGCCACGCCCCGGGGATAGGGGCGGGGCGCACTGAAGCTTTCTTT
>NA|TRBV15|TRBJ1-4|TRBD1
CATSRGQGNEKLFF
TGTGCCACCAGCAGGGGACAGGGGAATGAAAAACTGTTTTTT
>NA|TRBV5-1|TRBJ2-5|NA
CASSSDGGETQYF
TGCGCCAGCAGCTCCGACGGGGGAGAGACCCAGTACTTC
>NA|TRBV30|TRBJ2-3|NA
CAWNVRDTQYF
TGTGCCTGGAACGTACGGGATACGCAGTATTTT
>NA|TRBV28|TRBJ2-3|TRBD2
CASSKLGTSGRRGTDTQYF
TGTGCCAGCAGTAAACTGGGGACTAGCGGGAGGCGGGGCACAGATACGCAGTATTTT
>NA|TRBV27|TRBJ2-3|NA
CASSLGRTQYF
TGTGCCAGCAGTTTGGGGAGAACGCAGTATTTT
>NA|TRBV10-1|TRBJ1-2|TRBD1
CASSTGEDTF
TGCGCCAGCAGCACAGGGGAAGACACCTTC
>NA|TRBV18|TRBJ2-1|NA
CASSRMSRGSTYNEQFF
TGTGCCAGCTCACGTATGTCGCGGGGCTCAACCTACAATGAGCAGTTCTTC
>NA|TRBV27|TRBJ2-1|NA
CASSSPRFSGLTYNEQFF
TGTGCCAGCAGTTCCCCGCGCTTTAGCGGTTTAACCTACAATGAGCAGTTCTTC
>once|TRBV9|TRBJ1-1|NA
CASSTQNTEAFF
TGTGCCAGCAGCACACAAAACACTGAAGCTTTCTTT
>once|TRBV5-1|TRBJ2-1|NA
CASSLVHISYNEQFF
TGCGCCAGCAGCTTGGTGCACATTTCCTACAATGAGCAGTTCTTC
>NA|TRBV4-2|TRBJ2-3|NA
CASSQERTWHF
TGTGCCAGCAGCCAAGAGAGAACCTGGCATTTT
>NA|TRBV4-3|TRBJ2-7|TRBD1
CASSQFGTGRSEQYF
TGCGCCAGCAGCCAATTTGGGACAGGGAGGTCGGAGCAGTACTTC